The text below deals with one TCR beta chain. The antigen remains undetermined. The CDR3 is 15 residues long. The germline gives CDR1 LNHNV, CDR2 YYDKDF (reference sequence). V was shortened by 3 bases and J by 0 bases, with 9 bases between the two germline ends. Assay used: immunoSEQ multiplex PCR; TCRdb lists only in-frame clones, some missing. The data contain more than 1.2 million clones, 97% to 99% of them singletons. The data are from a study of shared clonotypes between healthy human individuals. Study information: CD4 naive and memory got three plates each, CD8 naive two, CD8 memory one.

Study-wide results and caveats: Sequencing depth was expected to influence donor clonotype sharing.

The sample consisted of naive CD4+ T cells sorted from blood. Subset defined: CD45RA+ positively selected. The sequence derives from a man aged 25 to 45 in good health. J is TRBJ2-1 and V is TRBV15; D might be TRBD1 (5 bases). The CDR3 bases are TGTGCCACCAGCAGGGGGCTTAGCTCCTACAATGAGCAGTTCTTC. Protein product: CATSRGLSSYNEQFF.